The 25 T cell receptor beta chains listed next were all sequenced from one sample in a study of cytomegalovirus exposure and HLA in healthy donors. The PCR had 60 Vbeta and 13 Jbeta primers. Using immunoSEQ multiplex PCR, the repertoire was profiled, and TCRdb retains in-frame clones only, with some absent. The sample shows about 180,000 clones, around 82% of them seen only once. The sequencing sample was made of PBMCs. The receptors come from a man between 60 and 70 years old in good health and CMV-seronegative.

The DNA for the CDR3 is TGTGCCAGCAGCTTAGTAGGGGTAGCGGGAGACAATGAGCAGTTCTTC. Amino acid sequence: CASSLVGVAGDNEQFF. The chain is built from TRBV7-9 and TRBJ2-1; 9 bases agree with TRBD2. J gave up 5 bases and V 1 base, and 6 bases lay outside the gene matches. The CDR3 extends over 16 amino acids. CDR1 and CDR2 from the germline V gene are SEHNR and FQNEAQ (reference sequence).

Details on this clone: Other DNA sequences of this sample code for an identical CDR3. The V gene is TRBV27, the J gene TRBJ1-1; D possibly corresponds to TRBD1 (5 bases). The ends were cut back, 8 bases at V and 4 bases at J, with 11 bases in the middle. Germline-derived CDR1 and CDR2 are MNHEY and SMNVEV (reference sequence). The CDR3 totals 12 residues. CDR3 bases: TGTGCCAGCCGAACGGGGGGCACTGAAGCTTTCTTT. This sequence encodes CASRTGGTEAFF.

CDR3 in amino acids: CASRRQGTEAFF. CDR3 in DNA: TGTGCCAGCAGGCGACAGGGCACTGAAGCTTTCTTT. V gene TRBV5-6 combines with J gene TRBJ1-1; TRBD1 aligns across 7 bases. This CDR3 is built from 12 residues. CDR1 and CDR2 from the germline V gene are SGHDT and YYEEEE. Trimming at V came to 5 bases and at J to 4 bases, leaving 2 bases not matched to a gene. Drawing the rest from reference TRBV5-6 and TRBJ1-1, the complete variable domain is DAGVTQSPTHLIKTRGQQVTLRCSPKSGHDTVSWYQQALGQGPQFIFQYYEEEERQRGNFPDRFSGHQFPNYSSELNVNALLLGDSALYLCASRRQGTEAFFGQGTRLTVV.

This chain links TRBV19 with TRBJ1-1; tentatively, D is TRBD1 (5 bases). Trimming took 10 bases from V and 1 from J, leaving 13 bases between them. CDR3 size: 13 residues. From germline, CDR1 is LNHDA and CDR2 SQIVND (reference sequence). The CDR3 region is CATRQGRNTEAFF. The CDR3 DNA sequence: TGTGCCACCCGGCAGGGAAGGAACACTGAAGCTTTCTTT.

Here the CDR3 reads CASSEKGTANTEAFF. The CDR3 region has the DNA TGTGCCAGCAGTGAGAAGGGGACAGCGAACACTGAAGCTTTCTTT. The J gene is TRBJ1-1, the V gene TRBV2; 7 bases are shared with TRBD1. Unmatched junction bases numbered 5, after V lost 3 bases and J lost 1 base. The CDR3 has 15 residues. Germline V gene sequence: CDR1 SNHLY, CDR2 FYNNEI.

The gene calls are TRBV19 and TRBJ1-5; the D gene is possibly TRBD1 (5 bases). The CDR3 is 15 amino acids. CDR1 is LNHDA and CDR2 is SQIVND in the germline V gene (reference sequence). V was pared by 4 bases and J by 2 bases, with 12 bases between. This chain's CDR3 is CASSTPGSRNQPQHF. The DNA of the CDR3 is TGTGCCAGTAGTACCCCAGGGTCGCGCAATCAGCCCCAGCATTTT.

CDR3 loop: CASSAARDYTDTQYF. The CDR3 region has the DNA TGTGCCAGCAGTGCCGCCCGGGACTACACAGATACGCAGTATTTT. This chain links TRBV6-6 with TRBJ2-3; 7 bases fit TRBD2. Per the germline V gene, CDR1 is MNHNY and CDR2 is SVGAGI (reference sequence). The CDR3 sequence is 15 residues long. V dropped 5 bases and J dropped 2; count of bases not matched to a gene: 7.

The J gene is TRBJ1-2, the V gene TRBV29-1; 12 nucleotides agree with TRBD1. The CDR3 sequence is 13 residues long. CDR1 is SQVTM and CDR2 is ANQGSEA in the germline V gene. V trimming: 5 bases; J trimming: 8 bases; junction bases outside the gene matches: 6. CDR3 nucleotides: TGCAGCGTTCTGGGACAGGGGGCGCCAGGCTACACCTTC. As protein: CSVLGQGAPGYTF.

The chain has TRBV4-3 and TRBJ1-3; no reliable D call. Deletions cut 1 base from V and 2 bases from J, with 3 bases between. CDR3 length: 13 amino acids. CDR1 LGHNA and CDR2 YSLEER come from the germline V gene. For the CDR3, the DNA is TGCGCCAGCAGCCAAGTAACTGGAAACACCATATATTTT. This codes for CASSQVTGNTIYF.

The chain is built from TRBV7-9 and TRBJ1-3, with 8 bases lining up with TRBD1. J was trimmed by 7 bases and V by 7 bases; bases with no gene match: 3. Germline lookup yields CDR1 SEHNR and CDR2 FQNEAQ (reference sequence). The CDR3 is 12 residues long. The CDR3 here is CASTDRANTIYF. Here the CDR3 DNA reads TGTGCCAGCACGGACAGGGCGAACACCATATATTTT. The complete variable domain, with remaining parts taken from reference TRBV7-9 and TRBJ1-3, reads DTGVSQNPRHKITKRGQNVTFRCDPISEHNRLYWYRQTLGQGPEFLTYFQNEAQLEKSRLLSDRFSAERPKGSFSTLEIQRTEQGDSAMYLCASTDRANTIYFGEGSWLTVV.

In its sample, this clone was seen a few times. V is TRBV5-6 and J is TRBJ1-6, with a tentative D call TRBD1 (6 bases). Germline V gene sequence: CDR1 SGHDT, CDR2 YYEEEE. This CDR3 comprises 16 residues. Trimming took off 4 bases at V and 0 bases at J, with 11 bases between the two ends. For the CDR3, the DNA is TGTGCCAGCAGCGATAGACAGGTCTCCTATAATTCACCCCTCCACTTT. Its translation: CASSDRQVSYNSPLHF. Together with reference TRBV5-6 and TRBJ1-6, the CDR3 gives the full variable domain: DAGVTQSPTHLIKTRGQQVTLRCSPKSGHDTVSWYQQALGQGPQFIFQYYEEEERQRGNFPDRFSGHQFPNYSSELNVNALLLGDSALYLCASSDRQVSYNSPLHFGNGTRLTVT.

The CDR3 nucleotides read TGTGCCAGCAGCTTGGTCGCTAGCAGGAACGACGAGCAGTACTTC. It translates to CASSLVASRNDEQYF. This chain links TRBV5-6 with TRBJ2-5; D may be TRBD2 (5 bases). The J call may not be correct, given that the DNA end is closer to TRBJ2-7. The CDR3 consists of 15 residues. Germline V gives CDR1 SGHDT, CDR2 YYEEEE.

The chain joins TRBV5-1 to TRBJ1-2, with D perhaps matching TRBD1 (5 bases). Germline loops: CDR1 SGHRS, CDR2 YFSETQ. The CDR3 sequence is 14 residues long. V was cut by 3 bases and J by 6 bases, with 15 bases left in between. CDR3 residues: CASSSLTESHGYTF. Here the CDR3 DNA reads TGCGCCAGCAGCTCCTTGACAGAGTCTCATGGCTACACCTTC.

The chain is built from TRBV28 and TRBJ1-4; D remains ambiguous. The germline gives CDR1 MDHEN, CDR2 SYDVKM. V lost 2 bases, J lost 5 bases, and 9 bases lay in between. The CDR3 consists of 14 residues. The CDR3 bases are TGTGCCAGCAGTTTACTACAGTCCAATGAAAAACTGTTTTTT. It yields the protein CASSLLQSNEKLFF.

J is TRBJ2-7 and V is TRBV4-3, with 10 positions matching TRBD2. CDR3 length: 15 residues. V dropped 5 bases and J dropped 3; count of bases not matched to a gene: 7. The germline CDR1 and CDR2 sequences are LGHNA and YSLEER. CDR3 bases: TGCGCCAGCAGCGAAGGACTAGCGGAAAACTACGAGCAGTACTTC. Protein sequence: CASSEGLAENYEQYF.

The genes are TRBV19 and TRBJ2-6; D might be TRBD2 (5 bases). The length of the CDR3 is 15 residues. CDR1 is LNHDA and CDR2 is SQIVND in the germline V gene (reference sequence). The V end was cut by 5 bases, the J end by 1 base, with 9 bases between. The CDR3 sequence: CASSSEGSGANVLTF. DNA of the CDR3: TGTGCCAGTAGTTCTGAGGGTTCTGGGGCCAACGTCCTGACTTTC.

This chain's CDR3 is CASSIAGQETQYF. The CDR3 DNA follows: TGTGCCAGTAGTATAGCGGGGCAAGAGACCCAGTACTTC. This rearrangement joins TRBV19 to TRBJ2-5, with D maybe TRBD2 (5 bases). V lost 1 base to trimming and J lost 2 bases, with 5 bases between them. Germline loops: CDR1 LNHDA, CDR2 SQIVND (reference sequence). This CDR3 region has 13 residues. Full variable domain (remainder filled in from reference TRBV19 and TRBJ2-5): DGGITQSPKYLFRKEGQNVTLSCEQNLNHDAMYWYRQDPGQGLRLIYYSQIVNDFQKGDIAEGYSVSREKKESFPLTVTSAQKNPTAFYLCASSIAGQETQYFGPGTRLLVL.

The V call is TRBV6-1, the J call TRBJ1-2; 7 positions agree with TRBD1. Germline CDR1 reads MNHNS; CDR2 reads SASEGT. This CDR3 is built from 12 residues. The V segment lost 4 bases and the J segment 7 bases; nucleotides outside the gene matches: 3. The CDR3 DNA reads as TGTGCCAGCAGTGGCGACAGGGTTGGCTACACCTTC. The encoded protein is CASSGDRVGYTF.

The chain links TRBV7-2 to TRBJ2-7; 8 positions agree with TRBD2. Trimming took 5 bases from V and 3 from J; bases not matched to a gene: 6. This CDR3 has 14 residues. In germline, CDR1 is SGHTA, CDR2 FQGNSA. The CDR3 region has the DNA TGTGCCAGCAGCCTTATAGCGGGAAACTACGAGCAGTACTTC. Translation: CASSLIAGNYEQYF.

V and J are TRBV7-3 and TRBJ2-7; 10 positions agree with TRBD2. Germline CDR1 reads SGHTA; CDR2 reads FQGTGA. J was trimmed by 6 bases and V by 4 bases; bases with no gene match: 9. The CDR3 spans 15 residues. CDR3 amino acids: CASSSSLAGVSEQYF. The CDR3 region has the DNA TGTGCCAGCAGCTCGTCTCTAGCGGGAGTTTCCGAGCAGTACTTC.

This CDR3 is CASRMTGTQRANTEAFF. CDR3 nucleotides: TGCGCCAGCAGGATGACAGGGACCCAGAGGGCGAACACTGAAGCTTTCTTT. V and J are TRBV5-1 and TRBJ1-1; 7 nucleotides match TRBD1. This CDR3 has 17 residues. CDR1 and CDR2 from the germline V gene are SGHRS and YFSETQ. The V and J ends lost 5 bases and 1 base, in that order; junction bases with no gene match: 14.

The rearrangement uses TRBV6-5 and TRBJ1-1; D call uncertain. This CDR3 region has 12 residues. The germline V gene has CDR1 MNHEY and CDR2 SVGAGI. V was trimmed by 2 bases and J by 8 bases, leaving 9 bases between them. Here the CDR3 reads CASSYVGGEAFF. In DNA, the CDR3 is TGTGCCAGCAGTTACGTGGGCGGGGAAGCTTTCTTT.

This chain joins TRBV30 and TRBJ2-7; TRBD1 aligns across 10 bases. Unmatched junction bases numbered 8, after V lost 8 bases and J lost 4 bases. From germline, CDR1 is GTSNPN and CDR2 SVGIG (reference sequence). The CDR3 consists of 13 residues. The CDR3 bases are TGTGCCCGTACCGGGACAGGGGATTACGAGCAGTACTTC. This codes for CARTGTGDYEQYF.

The chain employs TRBV6-1 and TRBJ1-4; D call uncertain. This CDR3 is 13 amino acids long. CDR1 and CDR2 (germline): MNHNS, SASEGT. V was clipped by 4 bases and J by 5 bases, with 8 bases between them. The CDR3, as DNA: TGTGCCAGCAGTGTTCCGGGAAATGAAAAACTGTTTTTT. Protein sequence: CASSVPGNEKLFF.

DNA of the CDR3: TGTGCCAGCAGCCAAGGGGCAGCGGACTACGAGCAGTACTTC. Protein sequence: CASSQGAADYEQYF. The rearrangement links TRBV4-2 to TRBJ2-7; possible D gene TRBD2, 5 bases. The CDR3 loop spans 14 amino acids. CDR1 is LGHNA, CDR2 YNFKEQ, per germline. Trimming cost V 1 base and J 3 bases, with 10 bases left between them.